These 8 T cell receptor beta chains came from one sample sequenced in a study of shared clonotypes between healthy human individuals. Naive CD8 cells, CD45RO-negative and positively selected for CCR7, excluded terminally differentiated effector memory CD45RA+ cells. Assay: immunoSEQ multiplex PCR; the TCRdb copy retains only in-frame clones and omits some. The sample shows 650,000 to 800,000 clones, under 95% of them seen only once. Sequencing was done on a sample of naive CD8+ T cells sorted from blood. Receptors were obtained from a man aged 25-40 years in good health.

The chain carries TRBV27 and TRBJ2-2; 10 bases match TRBD1. In germline, CDR1 is MNHEY, CDR2 SMNVEV (reference sequence). This CDR3 has 14 residues. The V and J ends lost 6 bases and 6 bases, in that order; junction bases with no gene match: 4. CDR3 sequence: CASRMGTGAGELFF. In nucleotides, the CDR3 is TGTGCCAGCAGAATGGGGACAGGGGCCGGGGAGCTGTTTTTT.

The rearrangement links TRBV5-1 to TRBJ2-7, with 7 bases lining up with TRBD2. Germline assignment: CDR1 SGHRS and CDR2 YFSETQ. The CDR3 runs to 15 residues. V was pared by 2 bases and J by 2 bases, with 7 bases of the junction left unmatched. The CDR3 loop is CASSFASGKTYEQYF. The CDR3 region has the DNA TGCGCCAGCAGCTTTGCTAGCGGAAAGACCTACGAGCAGTACTTC.

The chain recombines TRBV7-3 with TRBJ2-7; D ambiguous. The CDR3 is 12 residues long. Germline lookup yields CDR1 SGHTA and CDR2 FQGTGA. Between the trimmed V and J ends, which lost 3 bases and 0 bases, there was a span of 3 bases. The CDR3 here is CASSLHSYEQYF. In DNA, the CDR3 is TGTGCCAGCAGCTTGCACTCCTACGAGCAGTACTTC.

V is TRBV19 and J is TRBJ2-7; tentative D call: TRBD2 (7 bases). This CDR3 is 14 amino acids long. Germline CDR1 LNHDA, CDR2 SQIVND (reference sequence). V was shortened by 8 bases and J by 2 bases, with 16 bases between the two germline ends. The CDR3 loop is CASCLADRPYEQYF. CDR3 DNA sequence: TGTGCCAGTTGCCTAGCGGACAGACCCTACGAGCAGTACTTC.

The chain joins TRBV10-3 to TRBJ2-6; TRBD1 might be the D (5 bases). This CDR3 comprises 15 residues. V was trimmed by 0 bases and J by 2 bases, leaving 5 bases between them. Germline CDR1 reads ENHRY; CDR2 reads SYGVKD. The CDR3: CAISESGAGANVLTF. The CDR3 DNA reads as TGTGCCATCAGTGAGTCAGGGGCTGGGGCCAACGTCCTGACTTTC.

As regards this clone: Other DNA sequences in the same sample also yield this CDR3. The chain combines TRBV29-1 with TRBJ2-7; TRBD2 matches 7 bases. Unmatched junction bases numbered 3, after V lost 4 bases and J lost 3 bases. The CDR3 totals 12 residues. The germline CDR1 and CDR2 sequences are SQVTM and ANQGSEA. The CDR3 reads CSVGGRGYEQYF. The CDR3 DNA reads as TGCAGCGTTGGAGGGAGGGGCTACGAGCAGTACTTC.

The J gene is TRBJ1-2, the V gene TRBV9; a possible D gene is TRBD1 (5 bases). Trimming took off 8 bases at V and 4 bases at J, with 21 bases between the two ends. The germline CDR1 and CDR2 sequences are SGDLS and YYNGEE. There are 15 residues in the CDR3. The CDR3 is CASDGGGSAGYGYTF. The CDR3 DNA is TGTGCCAGTGATGGTGGGGGATCTGCGGGCTATGGCTACACCTTC.

The chain couples TRBV5-1 to TRBJ2-7; 11 nucleotides agree with TRBD2. V lost 0 bases and J lost 5; bases outside the gene matches: 4. Germline assignment: CDR1 SGHRS and CDR2 YFSETQ. This CDR3 spans 15 amino acids. In nucleotides, the CDR3 is TGCGCCAGCAGCTTGGCACTAGCGGGAGTAGACGAGCAGTACTTC. It specifies CASSLALAGVDEQYF.